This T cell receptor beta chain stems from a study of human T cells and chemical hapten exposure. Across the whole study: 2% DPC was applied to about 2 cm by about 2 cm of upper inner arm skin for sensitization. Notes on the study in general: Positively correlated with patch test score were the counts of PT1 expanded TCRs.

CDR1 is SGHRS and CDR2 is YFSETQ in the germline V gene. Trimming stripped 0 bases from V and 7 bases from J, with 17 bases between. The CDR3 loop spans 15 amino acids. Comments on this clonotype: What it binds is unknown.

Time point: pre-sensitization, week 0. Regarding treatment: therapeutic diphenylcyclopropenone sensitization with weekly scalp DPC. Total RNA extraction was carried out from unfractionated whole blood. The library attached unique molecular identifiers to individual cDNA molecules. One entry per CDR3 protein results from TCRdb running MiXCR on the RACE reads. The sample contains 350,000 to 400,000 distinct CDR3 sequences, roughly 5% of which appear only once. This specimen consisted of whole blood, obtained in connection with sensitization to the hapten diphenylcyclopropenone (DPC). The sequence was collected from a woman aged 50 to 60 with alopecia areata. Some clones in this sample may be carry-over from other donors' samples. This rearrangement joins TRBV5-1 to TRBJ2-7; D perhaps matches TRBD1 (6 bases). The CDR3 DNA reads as TGCGCCAGCAGCTTGGGGGACACCACGGTCCGGGAGCAGTACTTC. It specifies CASSLGDTTVREQYF.